Listed here is a single TCR beta chain. Its recognized antigen is unknown. The record has no base qualities; no much larger clone is one base away. The sample comes from a study of T cell responses to AZD1222 COVID-19 vaccine (dated by TCRdb to the early 2020s). Study-wide context: Because spike-specific TCR depth and breadth did not differ between the two schedules, AZD1222 recipients who got a second dose at roughly 4 weeks were pooled with those who got a second dose at roughly 12 weeks. A total of 230 or so trial participants underwent TCR sequencing, of whom some 210 received two doses of AZD1222 and some 25 received two doses of the MenACWY control vaccine. Trial participants were enrolled by age into subgroups of 18-55, 56-69 and 70-plus years, and roughly 150, 30 and 60 TCR-sequenced participants, respectively, were included in these subgroups. The full study reports these points: Epitopes outside the regions mutated in the B.1.351 and B.1.1.7 variants were reportedly recognized by nearly half of the unique spike-specific TCRs. After two AZD1222 doses, spike-specific TCR breadth and depth were significantly higher than at day 0 and than in MenACWY recipients. Because no samples from the day 14 peak response were available, repertoires could be characterized only after the peak T cell response. The 56-69-year group was small, and its depth increase did not reach significance, likely because of low power. Conclusions about previously exposed vaccinees were limited because only 6 or 7 AZD1222 recipients were SARS-CoV-2 seropositive at baseline. The whole spike protein was spanned by vaccine-associated CD4 TCRs, and dominant responses were seen in regions 160-218 and 743-854. Most participants were white British and females outnumbered males, and the authors suggested that clonal diversity may have been underestimated.

Read against the paper, the sample's time point label means: baseline before first vaccination. Vaccinee samples came from UK trials COV001 and COV002, including a single-blind randomized controlled phase 2/3 trial of AZD1222 (ChAdOx1 nCoV-19) in healthy adults. Trial participant PBMC samples were collected at day 0 and day 28 after the second dose for TCRbeta chain sequencing. The CDR3 regions of human TCRbeta chains were analyzed by immunosequencing. The original methods were these. Repertoire TCRs were matched against a reference library of SARS-CoV-2-specific TCRs generated with the MIRA antigen-specificity platform. Breadth was defined as the fraction of unique TCRs that were SARS-CoV-2-associated. Depth was defined as the fraction of total T cells that were SARS-CoV-2-associated. Each spike-specific TCR was assigned to its reactive spike region and to a CD4 or CD8 class using the MIRA data. Log10-transformed breadth and depth values were compared by one-way ANOVA with Sidak's multiple comparisons tests. TCRdb retrieved this table from immuneACCESS and kept in-frame rearrangements only. Not all clones are present; in checked studies, unresolved V genes account for under half, and no reason is known for the remainder. That table gives V, J and clone size, and the DNA gave D and trimming. This sample has around 150,000 clones in its table, and approximately 88% of those were observed once. The ten largest clones take up approximately 2.1% of the sample.

Including cysteine and phenylalanine, the CDR3 has 13 amino acids. The read is trimmed to its CDR3 DNA, 39 bases read in frame from base 1. For CDR1 and CDR2, the germline V gene (reference sequence) lists GTSNPN and SVGIG. Trimming costs V 4 bases and J 6 bases, and their ends lie 15 bases apart. This clonotype was sampled from an adult in good health. In this chain, TRBV30 is recombined with TRBJ1-1; a confident D gene designation cannot be given. Source: peripheral blood, taken on day 0 of AZD1222 vaccination. The CDR3 corresponds to CAWNKNGRPEAFF. The nucleotide sequence reads as follows: TGTGCCTGGAATAAGAACGGACGGCCTGAAGCTTTCTTT.